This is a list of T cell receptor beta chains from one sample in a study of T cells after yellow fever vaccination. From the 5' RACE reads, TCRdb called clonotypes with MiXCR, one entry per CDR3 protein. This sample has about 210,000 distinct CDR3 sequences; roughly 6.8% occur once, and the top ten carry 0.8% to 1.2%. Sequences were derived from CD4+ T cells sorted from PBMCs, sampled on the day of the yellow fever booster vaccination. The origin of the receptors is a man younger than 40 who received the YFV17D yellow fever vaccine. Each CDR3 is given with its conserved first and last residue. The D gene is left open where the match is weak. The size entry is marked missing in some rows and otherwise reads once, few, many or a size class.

CDR3: CASSPDRGPYNEQFF
DNA: TGTGCCAGCAGCCCCGACAGGGGGCCTTACAATGAGCAGTTCTTC
D: TRBD1
V: TRBV12-3/TRBV12-4
J: TRBJ2-1
size: many

CDR3: CASSPGLAGGTGGIQYF
DNA: TGTGCCAGCAGCCCGGGACTAGCGGGAGGAACGGGTGGCATTCAGTACTTC
D: TRBD2
V: TRBV7-2
J: TRBJ2-4
size: many

CDR3: CASSTSTGMNTEAFF
DNA: TGTGCCAGTAGTACTTCAACAGGAATGAACACTGAAGCTTTCTTT
D: -
V: TRBV19
J: TRBJ1-1
size: -

CDR3: CASSFGGRGELFF
DNA: TGTGCCAGCAGCTTCGGGGGGCGCGGGGAGCTGTTTTTT
D: -
V: TRBV7-8
J: TRBJ2-2
size: -

CDR3: CASSSNGGKGGYTF
DNA: TGTGCCAGCAGCTCCAACGGGGGGAAGGGTGGCTACACCTTC
D: -
V: TRBV12-3/TRBV12-4
J: TRBJ1-2
size: -

CDR3: CASSVTSGIDTQYF
DNA: TGTGCCAGCAGCGTGACTAGCGGGATAGATACGCAGTATTTT
D: TRBD2
V: TRBV9
J: TRBJ2-3
size: few

CDR3: CASSFLAGANEQFF
DNA: TGTGCCAGCAGCTTTCTAGCGGGGGCCAATGAGCAGTTCTTC
D: TRBD2
V: TRBV5-6
J: TRBJ2-1
size: many

CDR3: CASSPRSGSVYNEQFF
DNA: TGTGCCAGCAGCCCCCGTTCGGGGAGCGTATACAATGAGCAGTTCTTC
D: -
V: TRBV11-3
J: TRBJ2-1
size: -

CDR3: CASRDQLAGVRNEQFF
DNA: TGTGCCAGCAGGGACCAACTAGCGGGAGTGCGCAATGAGCAGTTCTTC
D: TRBD2
V: TRBV6-1
J: TRBJ2-1
size: -

CDR3: CASSLEGVRHEQYF
DNA: TGTGCCAGCAGCTTAGAGGGGGTTCGCCACGAGCAGTACTTC
D: -
V: TRBV7-9
J: TRBJ2-7
size: -

CDR3: CSTDGPKARETQYF
DNA: TGCAGCACGGACGGCCCAAAAGCTAGGGAGACCCAGTACTTC
D: -
V: TRBV29-1
J: TRBJ2-5
size: few

CDR3: CASSKRREDEKLFF
DNA: TGTGCCAGCAGCAAGCGGAGGGAGGATGAAAAACTGTTTTTT
D: -
V: TRBV7-9
J: TRBJ1-4
size: large

CDR3: CASSRTGETYNEQFF
DNA: TGCGCCAGCAGCCGAACGGGGGAAACCTACAATGAGCAGTTCTTC
D: -
V: TRBV5-1
J: TRBJ2-1
size: few

CDR3: CAISESLTGRSPLHF
DNA: TGTGCCATCAGTGAGTCCTTGACAGGGCGCTCACCCCTCCACTTT
D: TRBD1
V: TRBV10-3
J: TRBJ1-6
size: few

CDR3: CASRAGWGAKNIQYF
DNA: TGTGCCAGCAGGGCAGGGTGGGGAGCCAAAAACATTCAGTACTTC
D: -
V: TRBV28
J: TRBJ2-4
size: many

CDR3: CASSSASFRGAAFF
DNA: TGTGCCAGCAGTTCCGCTAGTTTCAGGGGGGCAGCTTTCTTT
D: TRBD1
V: TRBV6-5
J: TRBJ1-1
size: -

CDR3: CASSPNYEQYF
DNA: TGTGCCAGCAGCCCGAACTACGAGCAGTACTTC
D: -
V: TRBV7-9
J: TRBJ2-7
size: many

CDR3: CSARPIPGQGNDNYGYTF
DNA: TGCAGTGCTAGACCTATTCCGGGACAGGGCAACGACAACTATGGCTACACCTTC
D: TRBD1
V: TRBV20-1
J: TRBJ1-2
size: few

CDR3: CASSQERTVQETQYF
DNA: TGTGCCAGCAGCCAAGAAAGGACGGTGCAAGAGACCCAGTACTTC
D: -
V: TRBV3-1
J: TRBJ2-5
size: -

CDR3: CASSLRSSHEQYF
DNA: TGCGCCAGCAGCTTGCGGTCTAGCCACGAGCAGTACTTC
D: -
V: TRBV5-1
J: TRBJ2-7
size: many

CDR3: CASSYSSRGRYQETQYF
DNA: TGTGCCAGCAGTTACTCGAGTCGCGGCAGGTACCAAGAGACCCAGTACTTC
D: -
V: TRBV6-2/TRBV6-3
J: TRBJ2-5
size: -

CDR3: CSALPTSGYYNEQFF
DNA: TGCAGCGCCCTTCCCACTAGCGGGTACTACAATGAGCAGTTCTTC
D: TRBD2
V: TRBV29-1
J: TRBJ2-1
size: few

CDR3: CSSSSEGGRSAEAFF
DNA: TGCTCCAGCAGCTCGGAAGGAGGCCGAAGCGCTGAAGCTTTCTTT
D: -
V: TRBV5-1
J: TRBJ1-1
size: -

CDR3: CASSSQGDARGTDTQYF
DNA: TGTGCCAGTAGTTCCCAAGGGGACGCCAGAGGCACAGATACGCAGTATTTT
D: -
V: TRBV19
J: TRBJ2-3
size: -

CDR3: CASSLRTGGSYEQYF
DNA: TGTGCCAGCAGCCTTCGGACAGGGGGCTCCTACGAGCAGTACTTC
D: TRBD1
V: TRBV7-2
J: TRBJ2-7
size: many

CDR3: CAISESRTGGMDEQYF
DNA: TGTGCCATCAGTGAGTCGAGAACAGGGGGTATGGACGAGCAGTACTTC
D: TRBD1
V: TRBV10-3
J: TRBJ2-7
size: few

CDR3: CASSQKVGGGGSYNEQFF
DNA: TGTGCCAGCAGCCAAAAGGTCGGCGGAGGGGGCTCCTACAATGAGCAGTTCTTC
D: -
V: TRBV14
J: TRBJ2-1
size: many

CDR3: CSAHWISGTPETQYF
DNA: TGCAGTGCCCATTGGATTAGCGGGACTCCAGAGACCCAGTACTTC
D: TRBD2
V: TRBV20-1
J: TRBJ2-5
size: many

CDR3: CSARHGAGGSYNEQFF
DNA: TGCAGTGCTAGACACGGGGCGGGAGGGTCCTACAATGAGCAGTTCTTC
D: TRBD2
V: TRBV20-1
J: TRBJ2-1
size: few

CDR3: CATQVNYEQYF
DNA: TGTGCCACCCAAGTAAACTACGAGCAGTACTTC
D: -
V: TRBV10-3
J: TRBJ2-7
size: many

CDR3: CASTGTGRRETQYF
DNA: TGTGCCAGCACCGGGACGGGGCGCAGGGAGACCCAGTACTTC
D: -
V: TRBV2
J: TRBJ2-5
size: -

CDR3: CASLPYQSVPLHF
DNA: TGTGCCAGCTTACCCTACCAAAGCGTACCCCTCCACTTT
D: -
V: TRBV6-5
J: TRBJ1-6
size: few

CDR3: CSARAETQYF
DNA: TGCAGTGCCAGGGCAGAGACCCAGTACTTC
D: -
V: TRBV20-1
J: TRBJ2-5
size: many

CDR3: CASSRSGNVARNIQYF
DNA: TGTGCCAGCAGTCGTAGCGGGAACGTCGCGAGAAACATTCAGTACTTC
D: TRBD2
V: TRBV12-3/TRBV12-4
J: TRBJ2-4
size: many

CDR3: CASSFQGNQETQYF
DNA: TGTGCCAGCAGCTTCCAGGGAAACCAAGAGACCCAGTACTTC
D: -
V: TRBV7-9
J: TRBJ2-5
size: many

CDR3: CASSLDRLGEQFF
DNA: TGTGCCAGCAGCCTCGACAGGTTGGGGGAGCAGTTCTTC
D: -
V: TRBV14
J: TRBJ2-1
size: -

CDR3: CASSLQGEKNIQYF
DNA: TGTGCCAGCAGCTTACAGGGGGAGAAAAACATTCAGTACTTC
D: TRBD1
V: TRBV5-6
J: TRBJ2-4
size: -

CDR3: CASSPMRASYNEQFF
DNA: TGTGCCAGTAGTCCCATGAGGGCCTCGTACAATGAGCAGTTCTTC
D: -
V: TRBV19
J: TRBJ2-1
size: few

CDR3: CASSVSDRATDTQYF
DNA: TGTGCCAGCAGCGTATCGGACAGGGCCACAGATACGCAGTATTTT
D: TRBD1
V: TRBV9
J: TRBJ2-3
size: few

CDR3: CASSLSAGLNQPQHF
DNA: TGTGCCAGCAGCTTGTCGGCAGGGCTCAATCAGCCCCAGCATTTT
D: -
V: TRBV11-1
J: TRBJ1-5
size: -

CDR3: CASSPPGGLNEQFF
DNA: TGTGCCAGCTCACCCCCAGGGGGCCTCAATGAGCAGTTCTTC
D: TRBD1
V: TRBV18
J: TRBJ2-1
size: -

CDR3: CASSFAGEEQYF
DNA: TGCGCCAGCAGCTTCGCGGGGGAGGAGCAGTACTTC
D: TRBD2
V: TRBV5-1
J: TRBJ2-7
size: -

CDR3: CGSSYYWDGAGSQPQHF
DNA: TGTGGCAGCAGCTACTACTGGGATGGGGCAGGGTCTCAGCCCCAGCATTTT
D: -
V: TRBV28
J: TRBJ1-5
size: -

CDR3: CASSLSAVYNEQFF
DNA: TGTGCCAGCAGCTTATCCGCCGTTTACAATGAGCAGTTCTTC
D: -
V: TRBV7-3
J: TRBJ2-1
size: few

CDR3: CASNLRGDGETQYF
DNA: TGTGCCAGCAACTTGCGGGGGGATGGGGAGACCCAGTACTTC
D: TRBD2
V: TRBV7-9
J: TRBJ2-5
size: -

CDR3: CASSQVGLAPYNEQFF
DNA: TGTGCCAGCAGCCAAGTAGGACTAGCGCCCTACAATGAGCAGTTCTTC
D: TRBD2
V: TRBV3-1
J: TRBJ2-1
size: few

CDR3: CASSHQGPETFNEQFF
DNA: TGTGCCAGCAGCCACCAGGGACCTGAGACGTTTAATGAGCAGTTCTTC
D: -
V: TRBV3-1
J: TRBJ2-1
size: -

CDR3: CATAEQGSNNLSYNEQFF
DNA: TGTGCCACCGCTGAACAGGGGTCAAACAATTTATCCTACAATGAGCAGTTCTTC
D: TRBD1
V: TRBV10-3
J: TRBJ2-1
size: few

CDR3: CASRPASGSYNEQFF
DNA: TGTGCCAGTAGACCGGCTAGCGGGAGCTACAATGAGCAGTTCTTC
D: TRBD2
V: TRBV19
J: TRBJ2-1
size: many

CDR3: CATSDPRSGAGGDTQYF
DNA: TGTGCCACCAGTGATCCACGCTCGGGCGCGGGAGGGGATACGCAGTATTTT
D: TRBD2
V: TRBV24-1
J: TRBJ2-3
size: -

CDR3: CASSLGTSGTSYEQYF
DNA: TGTGCCAGCAGCTTAGGGACTAGCGGGACCTCCTACGAGCAGTACTTC
D: TRBD2
V: TRBV7-2
J: TRBJ2-7
size: few

CDR3: CASSLTTLSTDTQYF
DNA: TGCGCCAGCAGCTTGACGACCCTCAGCACAGATACGCAGTATTTT
D: -
V: TRBV5-1
J: TRBJ2-3
size: few

CDR3: CASSLSTGLTDTQYF
DNA: TGCGCCAGCAGCCTTTCAACAGGCCTCACAGATACGCAGTATTTT
D: -
V: TRBV5-1
J: TRBJ2-3
size: -

CDR3: CSARWREKQETQYF
DNA: TGCAGTGCTAGGTGGCGAGAGAAACAAGAGACCCAGTACTTC
D: -
V: TRBV20-1
J: TRBJ2-5
size: -

CDR3: CSDRQWSSYEQYF
DNA: TGCAGCGACCGACAATGGAGCTCCTACGAGCAGTACTTC
D: -
V: TRBV29-1
J: TRBJ2-7
size: many

CDR3: CAISESGQGYSPLHF
DNA: TGTGCCATCAGTGAATCGGGACAGGGGTATTCACCCCTCCACTTT
D: TRBD1
V: TRBV10-3
J: TRBJ1-6
size: few

CDR3: CASSYRKRDNEQFF
DNA: TGTGCCAGCAGTTACAGGAAGCGGGACAATGAGCAGTTCTTC
D: -
V: TRBV6-5
J: TRBJ2-1
size: -

CDR3: CSARMSAYEQYF
DNA: TGCAGTGCTAGAATGTCTGCATACGAGCAGTACTTC
D: -
V: TRBV20-1
J: TRBJ2-7
size: many

CDR3: CASSQGPTETQYF
DNA: TGTGCCAGCAGCCAGGGTCCCACGGAGACCCAGTACTTC
D: -
V: TRBV7-2
J: TRBJ2-5
size: many

CDR3: CASSSTGYEQYF
DNA: TGCGCCAGCAGCTCGACAGGATACGAGCAGTACTTC
D: -
V: TRBV5-1
J: TRBJ2-7
size: many